This T cell receptor (beta chain) appears in the sequencing data of a study of T cells in Graves' hyperthyroidism and ophthalmopathy. In making diagnoses, clinical symptoms, serum thyroxine and TRAb, thyroid ultrasound and orbital computed tomography were all used. In this sample, this clonotype turned up many times. The antigen remains undetermined. Researchers amplified the TCR beta CDR3 regions from RNA transcripts. RT-PCR in the first round (using the HTBI primer set) targeted the TCR CDR3. MiXCR, applied by TCRdb to the multiplex PCR reads, yields one record per CDR3 protein. The sample yields about 270,000 distinct CDR3 sequences, 20% to 25% seen once. Trimming stripped 0 bases from V and 7 bases from J, with 12 bases between. Per germline, CDR1 SEHNR and CDR2 FQNEAQ (reference sequence). The CDR3 spans 14 residues. General observations from the study: Most clonotypes expanded in thyroid above 0.001 were likewise present in blood.

This sequence joins TRBV7-9 and TRBJ1-2; D gene uncertain. This TCR was sampled from a man between 40 and 49 years old with Graves' hyperthyroidism that later progressed to Graves' ophthalmopathy. The sequenced sample was blood. For the CDR3, the DNA is TGTGCCAGCAGCTTAGCGTCGGTGGAGGGTGGCTACACCTTC. Translation: CASSLASVEGGYTF.